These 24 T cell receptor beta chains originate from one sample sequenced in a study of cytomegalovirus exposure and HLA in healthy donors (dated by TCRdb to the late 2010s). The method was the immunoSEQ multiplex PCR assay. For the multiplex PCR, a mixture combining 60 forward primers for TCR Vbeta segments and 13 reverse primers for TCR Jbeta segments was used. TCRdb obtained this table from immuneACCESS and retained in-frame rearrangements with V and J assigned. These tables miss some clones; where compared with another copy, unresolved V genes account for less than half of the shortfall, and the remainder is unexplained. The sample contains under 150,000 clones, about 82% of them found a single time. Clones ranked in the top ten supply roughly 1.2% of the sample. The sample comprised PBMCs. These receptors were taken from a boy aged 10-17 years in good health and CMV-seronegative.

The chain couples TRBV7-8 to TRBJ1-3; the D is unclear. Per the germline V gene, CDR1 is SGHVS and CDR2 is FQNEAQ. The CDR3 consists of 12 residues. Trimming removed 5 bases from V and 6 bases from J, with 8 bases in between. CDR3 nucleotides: TGTGCCAGCAGCCCGGGATTAAACACCATATATTTT. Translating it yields CASSPGLNTIYF.

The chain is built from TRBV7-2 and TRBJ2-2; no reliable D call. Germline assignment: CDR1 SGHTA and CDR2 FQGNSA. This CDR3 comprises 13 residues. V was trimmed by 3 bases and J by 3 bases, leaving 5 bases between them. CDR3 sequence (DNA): TGTGCCAGCAGCTTTTTCGACACCGGGGAGCTGTTTTTT. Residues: CASSFFDTGELFF.

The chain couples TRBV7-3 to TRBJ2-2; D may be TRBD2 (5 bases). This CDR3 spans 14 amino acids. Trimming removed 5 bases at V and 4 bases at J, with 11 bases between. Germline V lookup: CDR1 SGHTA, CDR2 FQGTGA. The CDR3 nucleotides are TGTGCCAGCAGCCCCCGAGCGGTCACCGGGGAGCTGTTTTTT. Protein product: CASSPRAVTGELFF.

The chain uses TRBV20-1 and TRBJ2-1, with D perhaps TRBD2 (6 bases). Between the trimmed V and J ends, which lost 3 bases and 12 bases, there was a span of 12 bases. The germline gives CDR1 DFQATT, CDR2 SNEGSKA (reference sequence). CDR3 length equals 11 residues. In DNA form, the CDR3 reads TGCAGTGCTAGTCGGGCGGGGAGGCAGTTCTTC. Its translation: CSASRAGRQFF.

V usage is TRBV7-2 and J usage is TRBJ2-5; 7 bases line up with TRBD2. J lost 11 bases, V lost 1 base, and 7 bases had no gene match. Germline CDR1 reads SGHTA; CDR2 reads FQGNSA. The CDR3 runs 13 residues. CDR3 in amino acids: CASSLEAAGEQYF. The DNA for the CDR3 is TGTGCCAGCAGCTTAGAGGCCGCGGGGGAGCAGTACTTC.

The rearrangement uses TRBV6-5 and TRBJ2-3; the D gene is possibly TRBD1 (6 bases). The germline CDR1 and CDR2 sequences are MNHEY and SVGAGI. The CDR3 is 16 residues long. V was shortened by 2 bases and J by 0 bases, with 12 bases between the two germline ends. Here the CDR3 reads CASSYIRGSSTDTQYF. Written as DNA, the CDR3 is TGTGCCAGCAGTTACATCAGGGGCTCTAGCACAGATACGCAGTATTTT.

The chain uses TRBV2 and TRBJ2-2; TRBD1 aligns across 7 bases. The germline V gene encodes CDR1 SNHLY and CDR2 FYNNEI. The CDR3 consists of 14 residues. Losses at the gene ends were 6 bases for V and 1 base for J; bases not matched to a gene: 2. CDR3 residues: CASRWTGNTGELFF. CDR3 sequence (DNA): TGTGCCAGCAGGTGGACAGGGAACACCGGGGAGCTGTTTTTT.

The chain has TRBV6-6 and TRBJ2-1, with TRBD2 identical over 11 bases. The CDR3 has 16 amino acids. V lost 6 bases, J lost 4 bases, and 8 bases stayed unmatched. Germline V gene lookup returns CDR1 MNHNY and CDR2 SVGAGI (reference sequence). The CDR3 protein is CASSLQTSGKYNEQFF. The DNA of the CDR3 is TGTGCCAGCAGCCTACAGACTAGCGGGAAATACAATGAGCAGTTCTTC.

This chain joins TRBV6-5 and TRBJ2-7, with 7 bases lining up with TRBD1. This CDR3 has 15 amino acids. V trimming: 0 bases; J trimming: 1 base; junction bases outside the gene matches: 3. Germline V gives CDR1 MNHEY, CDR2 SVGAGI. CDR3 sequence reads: CASSYSRQGSYEQYF. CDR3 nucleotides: TGTGCCAGCAGTTACTCTCGACAGGGATCCTACGAGCAGTACTTC.

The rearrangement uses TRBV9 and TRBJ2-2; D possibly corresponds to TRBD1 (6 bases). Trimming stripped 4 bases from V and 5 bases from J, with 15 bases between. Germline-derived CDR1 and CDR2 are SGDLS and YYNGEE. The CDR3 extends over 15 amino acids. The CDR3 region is CASSQTGSRTGELFF. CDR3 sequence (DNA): TGTGCCAGCAGCCAAACAGGGTCGCGGACCGGGGAGCTGTTTTTT.

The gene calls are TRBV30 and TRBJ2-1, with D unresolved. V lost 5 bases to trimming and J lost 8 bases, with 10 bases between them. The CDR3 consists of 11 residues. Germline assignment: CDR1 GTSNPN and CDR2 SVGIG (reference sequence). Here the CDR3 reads CAWADLDEQFF. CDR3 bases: TGTGCCTGGGCAGACTTGGATGAGCAGTTCTTC.

DNA for the CDR3: TGTGCCAGCAGCTTCGACAGGGTAGACACCATATATTTT. Encoded protein: CASSFDRVDTIYF. The rearrangement joins TRBV6-6 to TRBJ1-3; 7 nucleotides align to TRBD1. Unmatched junction bases numbered 7, after V lost 6 bases and J lost 8 bases. From germline, CDR1 is MNHNY and CDR2 SVGAGI (reference sequence). The CDR3 loop spans 13 amino acids.

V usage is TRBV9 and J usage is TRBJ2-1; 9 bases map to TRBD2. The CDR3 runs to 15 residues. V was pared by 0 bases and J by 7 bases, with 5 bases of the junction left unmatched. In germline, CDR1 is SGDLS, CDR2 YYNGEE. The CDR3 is CASSVASGTYNEQFF. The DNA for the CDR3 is TGTGCCAGCAGCGTAGCTAGCGGGACTTATAATGAGCAGTTCTTC.

CDR3 bases: TGTGCCAGTAGTATGGGAGGGGGAGGACCCTACGAGCAGTACTTC. Protein: CASSMGGGGPYEQYF. The chain employs TRBV19 and TRBJ2-7; TRBD2 is a possible D gene (7 bases). Germline loops: CDR1 LNHDA, CDR2 SQIVND (reference sequence). Between the trimmed V and J ends, which lost 3 bases and 2 bases, there was a span of 14 bases. This CDR3 has 15 amino acids.

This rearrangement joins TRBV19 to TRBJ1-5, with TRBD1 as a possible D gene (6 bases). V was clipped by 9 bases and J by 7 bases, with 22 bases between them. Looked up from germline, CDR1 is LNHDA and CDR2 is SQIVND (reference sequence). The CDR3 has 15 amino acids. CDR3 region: CASKKHRVPEQPQHF. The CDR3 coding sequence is TGTGCCAGCAAGAAACACAGGGTTCCTGAGCAGCCCCAGCATTTT. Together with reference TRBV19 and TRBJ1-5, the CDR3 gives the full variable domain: DGGITQSPKYLFRKEGQNVTLSCEQNLNHDAMYWYRQDPGQGLRLIYYSQIVNDFQKGDIAEGYSVSREKKESFPLTVTSAQKNPTAFYLCASKKHRVPEQPQHFGDGTRLSIL.

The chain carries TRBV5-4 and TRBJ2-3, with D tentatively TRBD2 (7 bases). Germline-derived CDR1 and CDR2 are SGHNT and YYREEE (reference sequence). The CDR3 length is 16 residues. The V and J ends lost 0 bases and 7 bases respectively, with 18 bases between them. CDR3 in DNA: TGTGCCAGCAGCTTGGGATTAGGGGGGGGGAGGTATACGCAGTATTTT. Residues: CASSLGLGGGRYTQYF.

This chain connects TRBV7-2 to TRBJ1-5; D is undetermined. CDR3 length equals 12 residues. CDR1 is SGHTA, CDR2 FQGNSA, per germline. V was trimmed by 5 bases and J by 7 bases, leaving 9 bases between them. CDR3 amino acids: CASSPPGQPQHF. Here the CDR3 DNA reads TGTGCCAGCAGCCCTCCCGGGCAGCCCCAGCATTTT.

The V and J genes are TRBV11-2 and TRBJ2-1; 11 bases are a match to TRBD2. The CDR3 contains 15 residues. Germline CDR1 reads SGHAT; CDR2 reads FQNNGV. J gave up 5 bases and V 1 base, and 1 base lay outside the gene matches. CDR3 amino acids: CASSLGLAGHNEQFF. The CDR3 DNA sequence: TGTGCCAGCAGCTTAGGACTAGCGGGACACAATGAGCAGTTCTTC.

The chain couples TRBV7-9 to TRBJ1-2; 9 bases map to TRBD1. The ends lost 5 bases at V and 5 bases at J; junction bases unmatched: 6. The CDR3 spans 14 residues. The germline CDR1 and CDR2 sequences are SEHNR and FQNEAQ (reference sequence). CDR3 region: CASSSGTGLYGYTF. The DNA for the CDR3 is TGTGCCAGCAGCAGCGGGACAGGGTTGTATGGCTACACCTTC. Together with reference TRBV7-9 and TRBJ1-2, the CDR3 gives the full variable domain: DTGVSQNPRHKITKRGQNVTFRCDPISEHNRLYWYRQTLGQGPEFLTYFQNEAQLEKSRLLSDRFSAERPKGSFSTLEIQRTEQGDSAMYLCASSSGTGLYGYTFGSGTRLTVV.

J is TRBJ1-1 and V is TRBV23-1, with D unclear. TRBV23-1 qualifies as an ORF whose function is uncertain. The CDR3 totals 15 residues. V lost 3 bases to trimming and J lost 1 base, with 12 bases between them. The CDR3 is CASSQAKIGNTEAFF. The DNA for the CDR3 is TGCGCCAGCAGTCAGGCAAAAATTGGGAACACTGAAGCTTTCTTT.

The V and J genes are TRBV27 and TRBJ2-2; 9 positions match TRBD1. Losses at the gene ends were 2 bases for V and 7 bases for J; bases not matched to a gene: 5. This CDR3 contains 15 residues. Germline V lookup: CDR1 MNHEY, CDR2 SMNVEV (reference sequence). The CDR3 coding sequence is TGTGCCAGCAGTTTAACAGGGGGCGCTTTCGGGGAGCTGTTTTTT. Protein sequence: CASSLTGGAFGELFF.

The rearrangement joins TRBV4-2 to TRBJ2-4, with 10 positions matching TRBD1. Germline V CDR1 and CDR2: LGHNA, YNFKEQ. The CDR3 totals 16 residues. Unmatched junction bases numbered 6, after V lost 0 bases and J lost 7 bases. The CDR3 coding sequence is TGTGCCAGCAGCCAAGAGGTGGGGACAGGGGATAACATTCAGTACTTC. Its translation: CASSQEVGTGDNIQYF.

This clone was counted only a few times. CDR3 in DNA: TGTGCCAGCAGCTGGGGGGTGGCGAACACTGAAGCTTTCTTT. The encoded protein is CASSWGVANTEAFF. The rearrangement joins TRBV5-6 to TRBJ1-1; D is possibly TRBD1 (5 bases). CDR3 length equals 14 residues. The V end lost 3 bases, the J end lost 1 base, and 10 bases lay between the germline ends. Germline lookup yields CDR1 SGHDT and CDR2 YYEEEE.

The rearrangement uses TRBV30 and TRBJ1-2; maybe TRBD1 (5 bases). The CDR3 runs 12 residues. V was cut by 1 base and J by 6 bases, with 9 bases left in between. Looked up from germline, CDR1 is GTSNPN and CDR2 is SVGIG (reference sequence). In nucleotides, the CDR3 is TGTGCCTGGAGTGAGGGGATCAATGGCTACACCTTC. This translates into CAWSEGINGYTF.